This T cell receptor beta chain was identified during a study of beta chain features in type 1 diabetes. In the study overall: The study found patients and healthy donors alike in age, gender and cell yields. Examination spanned about 110 million sorted cells from all samples.

Investigators reverse transcribed all isolated RNA, so they sequenced expressed TCRB transcripts. Sequencing was performed with immunoSEQ multiplex PCR; in TCRdb, only in-frame clones are kept and a portion is missing. The sample lists 300,000 to 350,000 clones, approximately 10% occurring once. Between the trimmed V and J ends, which lost 5 bases and 4 bases, there was a span of 17 bases. This CDR3 contains 15 residues. Per the germline V gene, CDR1 is MNHEY and CDR2 is SMNVEV (reference sequence). There are a few counts of this clone. Its antigen is not identified. Post-sort purity exceeded 95% for all sorted populations. Findings and limits, study-wide: Patients with Type 1 diabetes showed moderately but significantly shorter TCRB CDR3s in all four CD4+ subsets. A greater similarity of naive, central memory and Treg TCRB repertoires was seen among patients than among healthy donors.

The TCR was taken from a man aged 25-45 years with type 1 diabetes. The genes are TRBV27 and TRBJ1-1, with a possible D match to TRBD1 (6 bases). The sequenced sample consisted of central memory CD4+ T cells from blood. CDR3 amino acids: CASSLQGGFSTEAFF. Here the CDR3 DNA reads TGTGCCAGCAGTCTACAGGGAGGGTTTAGCACTGAAGCTTTCTTT.